These T cell receptor beta chains were read from a single sample in a study of cytomegalovirus exposure and HLA in healthy donors. Sequencing used immunoSEQ multiplex PCR; TCRdb keeps in-frame clones, though not all of them. The sample consists of more than 95,000 clones, around 85% of them appearing once. The sample consisted of PBMCs. These TCRs come from a man younger than 35 in good health and CMV-seropositive. Each CDR3 is given with its conserved first and last residue. Each record gives: D gene, clone size, J gene, V gene, CDR3 DNA, CDR3 protein. A D gene is named only where the DNA matches it firmly. A row's size may be missing; if present it is once, few, many or a size class.

>.|.|TRBJ2-2|TRBV10-2
TGCGCCAGCACCCACCCGAGGCTAGCGATCACCGGGGAGCTGTTTTTT
CASTHPRLAITGELFF
>.|.|TRBJ1-2|TRBV6-5
TGTGCCAGCCGGGGCAGGGGAAACTATGGCTACACCTTC
CASRGRGNYGYTF
>.|.|TRBJ2-7|TRBV6-4
TGTGCCAGCAGTGACTCGAGCTCAGGCAAGCAGTACTTC
CASSDSSSGKQYF
>TRBD1|.|TRBJ2-7|TRBV7-9
TGTGCCAGCAGCCGCTTTGTGACAGGGGGCGAGCAGTACTTC
CASSRFVTGGEQYF
>.|.|TRBJ1-6|TRBV7-9
TGTTCCAGCAAGAGGGACTACGGCTCCTATAATTCACCCCTCCACTTT
CSSKRDYGSYNSPLHF
>TRBD2|few|TRBJ2-1|TRBV11-2
TGTGCCAGCAAGGACCCGGGAGGGCCAAACAATGAGCAGTTCTTC
CASKDPGGPNNEQFF
>TRBD2|.|TRBJ2-7|TRBV10-3
TGTGCCATCAGTGAGTTACCGGGAGGTTATTACGAGCAGTACTTC
CAISELPGGYYEQYF
>.|.|TRBJ2-1|TRBV4-2
TGTGCCAGCAGCCAAGAAGCACAGCCCAATGAGCAGTTCTTC
CASSQEAQPNEQFF
>.|few|TRBJ1-6|TRBV7-2
TGTGCCAGCAGCAGAGACAGTGCGTTAGCCCTCCACTTT
CASSRDSALALHF
>.|.|TRBJ2-3|TRBV9
TGTGCCAGCAGCGTAGCGGCGGGACCCCAACATAGCACAGATACGCAGTATTTT
CASSVAAGPQHSTDTQYF
>TRBD2|.|TRBJ2-7|TRBV10-2
TGCGCCAGCAGTGTCATCCTAGCGGGAGTAATCCACGAGCAGTACTTC
CASSVILAGVIHEQYF
>.|.|TRBJ2-7|TRBV5-4
TGTGCCAGCAGCGCAGGTTCTTCCTACGAGCAGTACTTC
CASSAGSSYEQYF
>.|.|TRBJ2-7|TRBV2
TGTGCCAGCAGTGTCCATGTACTAGAGCAGTACTTC
CASSVHVLEQYF
>.|.|TRBJ2-5|TRBV5-1
TGCGCCAGCAGCGTAGACCAAGAGACCCAGTACTTC
CASSVDQETQYF
>.|.|TRBJ2-3|TRBV7-2
TGTGCCAGCGGGGTAGGGGGAGGGGGAACAGATACGCAGTATTTT
CASGVGGGGTDTQYF
>.|once|TRBJ1-6|TRBV7-2
TGTGCCAGCAGTTTACGGGGTCTATATTCACCCCTCCACTTT
CASSLRGLYSPLHF
>TRBD1|.|TRBJ2-7|TRBV10-3
TGTGCCATCAGTGCCGGGTTGGGGACAGTTGGCTACGAGCAGTACTTC
CAISAGLGTVGYEQYF
>TRBD1|few|TRBJ1-5|TRBV6-1
TGTGCCAGCAGTGAAGCTGGGGGAACAGGGGCACCAACTCAGCCCCAGCATTTT
CASSEAGGTGAPTQPQHF
>TRBD1|.|TRBJ2-3|TRBV10-2
TGCGCCAGCAGTCCGACACCGGGACAGGGGGCAAGAGATACGCAGTATTTT
CASSPTPGQGARDTQYF
>TRBD1|.|TRBJ2-7|TRBV29-1
TGCAGCGGCGGGACAGGGGTCCCCTACGAGCAGTACTTC
CSGGTGVPYEQYF
>TRBD1|.|TRBJ1-2|TRBV6-1
TGTGCCAGCAGTGAATACGGGACAGGGGAATCGTTCGGCTACACCTTC
CASSEYGTGESFGYTF
>TRBD1|.|TRBJ1-1|TRBV19
TGTGCCAGTAGTGCGACAGGGTATGTGGCTTTCTTT
CASSATGYVAFF
>.|.|TRBJ2-2|TRBV6-5
TGTGCCAGCATGCAGCGGCCTGCGAACACCGGGGAGCTGTTTTTT
CASMQRPANTGELFF
>.|.|TRBJ2-7|TRBV6-8
TGTGCCAGCAGTTGCCATACAGTTCTGCACGAGCAGTACTTC
CASSCHTVLHEQYF
>.|once|TRBJ1-4|TRBV7-2
TGTGCCAGCACCAGGCAGTTAACAGAGAATGAAAAACTGTTTTTT
CASTRQLTENEKLFF
>TRBD1|.|TRBJ1-2|TRBV5-1
TGCGCCAGCTCGGGACAGGGCTTAGATGGCTACACCTTC
CASSGQGLDGYTF
>TRBD2|.|TRBJ2-2|TRBV5-5
TGTGCCAGCAGCGCGGGACTAAACACCGGGGAGCTGTTTTTT
CASSAGLNTGELFF